Presented here are 30 T cell receptor beta chains from one specimen sequenced in a study of blood T cell repertoires in COVID-19. The assay was immunoSEQ multiplex PCR, and TCRdb's table has in-frame clones only and misses some. The table lists over 250,000 clones, around four fifths of them singletons. Sequenced input: PBMCs or T cells enriched from blood (not recorded which). The source is a man between 25 and 39 years old with acute COVID-19.

The gene calls are TRBV12-3 or TRBV12-4 and TRBJ1-2; D gene unclear. The ends were cut back, 3 bases at V and 8 bases at J, with 13 bases in the middle. The CDR3 sequence is 13 residues long. CDR3 sequence: CASSFKGGGGYTF. As DNA, the CDR3 is TGTGCCAGCAGTTTCAAGGGCGGAGGAGGCTACACCTTC.

The rearrangement uses TRBV9 and TRBJ1-2; D not resolved. The germline V and J ends were trimmed by 0 bases and 7 bases, with 7 bases remaining between them. Germline-derived CDR1 and CDR2 are SGDLS and YYNGEE. The CDR3 spans 12 residues. CDR3 sequence reads: CASSVAGSGYTF. Written as DNA, the CDR3 is TGTGCCAGCAGCGTAGCCGGGAGTGGCTACACCTTC.

The rearrangement uses TRBV15 and TRBJ2-1, with 16 bases aligning to TRBD2. Germline V gene sequence: CDR1 LNHNV, CDR2 YYDKDF (reference sequence). This CDR3 region has 15 residues. V lost 5 bases to trimming and J lost 6 bases; unmatched junction nucleotides: 1. The CDR3 nucleotides read TGTGCCACCAGCGGGACTAGCGGGAGGGTCAATGAGCAGTTCTTC. Residues: CATSGTSGRVNEQFF.

The chain employs TRBV6-2 or TRBV6-3 and TRBJ1-2; 7 bases line up with TRBD1. The CDR3 has 17 residues. V trimming: 0 bases; J trimming: 4 bases; junction bases outside the gene matches: 11. Germline loops: CDR1 MNHEY, CDR2 SVGEGT. CDR3 coding DNA: TGTGCCAGCAGTTACTCCCTTGGAGGGGGCACCTCCTATGGCTACACCTTC. The encoded protein is CASSYSLGGGTSYGYTF.

This clone appeared a single time. V usage is TRBV6-1 and J usage is TRBJ2-5, with D possibly TRBD2 on 5 matching bases. V lost 2 bases to trimming and J lost 13 bases, with 11 bases between them. Germline V gene data show CDR1 as MNHNS and CDR2 as SASEGT. CDR3 length equals 11 residues. The CDR3 reads CASSELAPPYF. DNA for the CDR3: TGTGCCAGCAGTGAACTAGCCCCTCCGTACTTC.

This rearrangement joins TRBV19 to TRBJ1-1, with D tentatively TRBD1 (5 bases). The CDR3 is made up of 14 amino acids. CDR1 is LNHDA and CDR2 is SQIVND in the germline V gene (reference sequence). Trimming took 3 bases from V and 3 from J, leaving 11 bases between them. The CDR3 region has the DNA TGTGCCAGTAGTATCGGCAGGGCACACACTGAAGCTTTCTTT. It yields the protein CASSIGRAHTEAFF. The full variable domain, rest sourced from reference TRBV19 and TRBJ1-1, is DGGITQSPKYLFRKEGQNVTLSCEQNLNHDAMYWYRQDPGQGLRLIYYSQIVNDFQKGDIAEGYSVSREKKESFPLTVTSAQKNPTAFYLCASSIGRAHTEAFFGQGTRLTVV.

To note about this clone: One junction end does not reproduce the germline sequence, and a read error may be involved. V gene TRBV5-1 combines with J gene TRBJ2-5, with a weak D call TRBD2 (7 bases). CDR1 and CDR2 from the germline V gene are SGHRS and YFSETQ. The CDR3 is 17 residues long. For the CDR3, the DNA is TGTGCCAGCAGCCCTTTGGGAGGGGGGGCACGCCAAGAGACCCAGTACTTC. This codes for CASSPLGGGARQETQYF. The complete variable domain, with remaining parts taken from reference TRBV5-1 and TRBJ2-5, reads KAGVTQTPRYLIKTRGQQVTLSCSPISGHRSVSWYQQTPGQGLQFLFEYFSETQRNKGNFPGRFSGRQFSNSRSEMNVSTLELGDSALYLCASSPLGGGARQETQYFGPGTRLLVL.

The genes are TRBV25-1 and TRBJ1-2; D is undetermined. This CDR3 region has 12 residues. V lost 9 bases, J lost 5 bases, and 13 bases lay in between. Per germline, CDR1 MGHDK and CDR2 SYGVNS. In DNA form, the CDR3 reads TGTGCCAGTAGTCTGGCCTCGTATGGCTACACCTTC. It specifies CASSLASYGYTF.

This clone was recorded once. The chain has TRBV30 and TRBJ1-4; D not certain. Germline V CDR1 and CDR2: GTSNPN, SVGIG (reference sequence). The CDR3 extends over 14 amino acids. Trimming removed 5 bases at V and 0 bases at J, with 10 bases between. The CDR3 DNA reads TGTGCCTGGGGCGGGGAAGCAACTAATGAAAAACTGTTTTTT. Its translation: CAWGGEATNEKLFF.

The rearrangement uses TRBV5-4 and TRBJ1-2; 7 positions match TRBD1. Looked up from germline, CDR1 is SGHNT and CDR2 is YYREEE (reference sequence). The CDR3 has 15 amino acids. Trimming at V came to 3 bases and at J to 2 bases, leaving 7 bases not matched to a gene. CDR3 nucleotide sequence: TGTGCCAGCAGCTCCAAACAGGGGTTAAACTATGGCTACACCTTC. Protein sequence: CASSSKQGLNYGYTF. The complete variable domain, with remaining parts taken from reference TRBV5-4 and TRBJ1-2, reads ETGVTQSPTHLIKTRGQQVTLRCSSQSGHNTVSWYQQALGQGPQFIFQYYREEENGRGNFPPRFSGLQFPNYSSELNVNALELDDSALYLCASSSKQGLNYGYTFGSGTRLTVV.

This clone was seen a few times. This sequence joins TRBV7-3 and TRBJ2-1; 7 bases align to TRBD2. Germline CDR1 is SGHTA and CDR2 is FQGTGA. The CDR3 covers 17 residues. V was pared by 1 base and J by 0 bases, with 6 bases of the junction left unmatched. Written as DNA, the CDR3 is TGTGCCAGCAGCTTAAGGGGCGGGAGAGGCTCCTACAATGAGCAGTTCTTC. Protein sequence: CASSLRGGRGSYNEQFF. The whole variable domain, remainder taken from reference TRBV7-3 and TRBJ2-1, is GAGVSQTPSNKVTEKGKYVELRCDPISGHTALYWYRQSLGQGPEFLIYFQGTGAADDSGLPNDRFFAVRPEGSVSTLKIQRTERGDSAVYLCASSLRGGRGSYNEQFFGPGTRLTVL.

This clone occurred once. The chain links TRBV19 to TRBJ1-1; no definite D call. Germline CDR1 and CDR2: LNHDA and SQIVND (reference sequence). The CDR3 sequence is 13 residues long. V gave up 10 bases and J gave up 0 bases, with 12 bases separating them. CDR3 sequence (DNA): TGTGCCACTAACGGGGTAATGAACACTGAAGCTTTCTTT. Protein: CATNGVMNTEAFF.

The chain recombines TRBV7-9 with TRBJ2-5, with D possibly TRBD2 on 5 matching bases. Between the trimmed V and J ends, which lost 5 bases and 4 bases, there was a span of 17 bases. Germline V gene data show CDR1 as SEHNR and CDR2 as FQNEAQ (reference sequence). CDR3 length: 15 amino acids. The CDR3, as DNA: TGTGCCAGCAGCCCGGCGGGCCAAGCCATAGAGACCCAGTACTTC. This translates into CASSPAGQAIETQYF. The variable domain in full, with the rest retrieved from reference TRBV7-9 and TRBJ2-5, is DTGVSQNPRHKITKRGQNVTFRCDPISEHNRLYWYRQTLGQGPEFLTYFQNEAQLEKSRLLSDRFSAERPKGSFSTLEIQRTEQGDSAMYLCASSPAGQAIETQYFGPGTRLLVL.

J is TRBJ1-2 and V is TRBV7-2; D is undetermined. Germline CDR1 and CDR2: SGHTA and FQGNSA. V lost 6 bases to trimming and J lost 2 bases, with 13 bases between them. This CDR3 has 14 amino acids. The CDR3 DNA is TGTGCCAGCAGAACTAGGACGGGGAACTATGGCTACACCTTC. Residues: CASRTRTGNYGYTF. The variable domain in full, completed from reference TRBV7-2 and TRBJ1-2, reads GAGVSQSPSNKVTEKGKDVELRCDPISGHTALYWYRQSLGQGLEFLIYFQGNSAPDKSGLPSDRFSAERTGGSVSTLTIQRTQQEDSAVYLCASRTRTGNYGYTFGSGTRLTVV.

V and J are TRBV28 and TRBJ2-2; the D gene is possibly TRBD1 (6 bases). V shed 6 bases and J shed 4 bases, with 15 bases lying between them. Looked up from germline, CDR1 is MDHEN and CDR2 is SYDVKM. The length of the CDR3 is 15 residues. For the CDR3, the DNA is TGTGCCAGCAGCCTGGGGACATCTGCCACCGGGGAGCTGTTTTTT. Its translation is CASSLGTSATGELFF.

This clone was picked up one time. This chain uses TRBV7-6 with TRBJ2-3; TRBD2 matches at 7 bases. The CDR3 spans 16 residues. The germline V gene has CDR1 SGHVS and CDR2 FNYEAQ. Trimming took 5 bases from V and 3 from J; bases not matched to a gene: 11. CDR3 region: CASSRGAGVVTDTQYF. The CDR3 DNA reads as TGTGCCAGCAGCCGAGGCGCGGGAGTAGTGACAGATACGCAGTATTTT.

This rearrangement joins TRBV27 to TRBJ1-1, with 8 bases aligning to TRBD1. With V trimmed by 7 bases and J by 11 bases, 12 bases remained unmatched. CDR3 length: 13 residues. The germline V gene encodes CDR1 MNHEY and CDR2 SMNVEV (reference sequence). Here the CDR3 reads CASTRTGRVDAFF. The DNA of the CDR3 is TGTGCCAGCACCCGGACAGGGCGGGTGGATGCTTTCTTT.

This sequence joins TRBV9 and TRBJ1-5, with a possible D match to TRBD1 (5 bases). The V gene lost 0 bases and the J gene lost 1 base, with 11 bases spanning the gap. From germline, CDR1 is SGDLS and CDR2 YYNGEE. The CDR3 runs to 16 residues. CDR3 in amino acids: CASSVDPGVSNQPQHF. CDR3 DNA: TGTGCCAGCAGCGTAGACCCGGGGGTGAGCAATCAGCCCCAGCATTTT. The entire variable domain, with the rest obtained from reference TRBV9 and TRBJ1-5, is as follows: DSGVTQTPKHLITATGQRVTLRCSPRSGDLSVYWYQQSLDQGLQFLIQYYNGEERAKGNILERFSAQQFPDLHSELNLSSLELGDSALYFCASSVDPGVSNQPQHFGDGTRLSIL.

The chain is built from TRBV6-2 or TRBV6-3 and TRBJ2-1; D is undetermined. V lost 2 bases and J 0 bases, leaving 11 bases between the germline ends. The CDR3 has 16 residues. The germline V gene has CDR1 MNHEY and CDR2 SVGEGT. CDR3 amino acids: CASSYPPVSSYNEQFF. Written as DNA, the CDR3 is TGTGCCAGCAGTTACCCCCCGGTGAGCTCCTACAATGAGCAGTTCTTC.

The gene calls are TRBV6-5 and TRBJ1-3; unclear D gene. Germline CDR1 reads MNHEY; CDR2 reads SVGAGI. CDR3 length: 14 residues. V lost 6 bases and J 0 bases, leaving 9 bases between the germline ends. CDR3 nucleotides: TGTGCCAGCAGAAGACACAACTCTGGAAACACCATATATTTT. Translated, it gives CASRRHNSGNTIYF.

This clone appeared a few times. The chain links TRBV18 to TRBJ1-5, with 8 bases aligning to TRBD1. Germline lookup yields CDR1 KGHSH and CDR2 LQKENI. This CDR3 spans 15 amino acids. Trimming at V came to 6 bases and at J to 4 bases, leaving 8 bases not matched to a gene. The CDR3 DNA sequence: TGTGCCAGCTCCCTGGGACAGGCCTTTAATCAGCCCCAGCATTTT. Amino acid sequence: CASSLGQAFNQPQHF.

This chain connects TRBV7-3 to TRBJ2-1; D not resolved. CDR3 length: 14 residues. CDR1 and CDR2 (germline): SGHTA, FQGTGA. With 4 bases removed from V and 1 base from J, the gap between germline ends came to 8 bases. CDR3 bases: TGTGCCAGCAGCTCGAGAGCTTCCTACAATGAGCAGTTCTTC. This translates into CASSSRASYNEQFF.

The chain combines TRBV6-1 with TRBJ1-2; possibly TRBD1 for D (5 bases). CDR1 MNHNS and CDR2 SASEGT come from the germline V gene. The V end lost 1 base, the J end lost 7 bases, and 10 bases lay between the germline ends. The CDR3 has 13 residues. CDR3 bases: TGTGCCAGCAGTGAAGTCCCCGGGGGTGGCTACACCTTC. Translation gives CASSEVPGGGYTF.

The V and J genes are TRBV2 and TRBJ1-1, with TRBD1 identical over 7 bases. CDR1 is SNHLY and CDR2 is FYNNEI in the germline V gene. Trimming removed 9 bases from V and 6 bases from J; junction bases left unmatched: 10. The CDR3 is 13 residues long. The CDR3 DNA is TGTGCCAGTACCTTAGACAGGGAGGCTGAAGCTTTCTTT. It codes for CASTLDREAEAFF.

In DNA form, the CDR3 reads TGTGCCAGCAGCCCGCCTAGCCTTAACACCGGGGAGCTGTTTTTT. Translating it yields CASSPPSLNTGELFF. The chain employs TRBV11-3 and TRBJ2-2, with D possibly being TRBD2 (5 bases). The CDR3 sequence is 15 residues long. V lost 5 bases and J 2 bases, leaving 12 bases between the germline ends. Germline CDR1 reads SGHNT; CDR2 reads YENEEA.

The chain has TRBV9 and TRBJ1-1, with D perhaps TRBD1 (6 bases). The germline CDR1 and CDR2 sequences are SGDLS and YYNGEE. CDR3 length equals 15 residues. The V end lost 4 bases, the J end lost 3 bases, and 16 bases lay between the germline ends. The CDR3, as DNA: TGTGCCAGCAGCTCCGGTGGGGGGGCAGACACTGAAGCTTTCTTT. Translated: CASSSGGGADTEAFF.

This chain joins TRBV5-4 and TRBJ1-1; the D gene is possibly TRBD1 (6 bases). This CDR3 has 15 amino acids. V lost 7 bases to trimming and J lost 1 base, with 17 bases between them. The V gene's germline CDR1 is SGHNT and CDR2 YYREEE (reference sequence). DNA for the CDR3: TGTGCCAGCCGACCCTCGGGACACCCGAACACTGAAGCTTTCTTT. The encoded protein is CASRPSGHPNTEAFF.

The chain couples TRBV25-1 to TRBJ1-4; 7 positions match TRBD1. Looked up from germline, CDR1 is MGHDK and CDR2 is SYGVNS. The CDR3 contains 14 residues. Germline trimming cut 8 bases from V and 0 bases from J; bases unmatched to any gene: 3. The CDR3 nucleotides are TGTGCCAGCGCCGGGACAGCAACTAATGAAAAACTGTTTTTT. It translates to CASAGTATNEKLFF.

The rearrangement links TRBV5-5 to TRBJ1-5, with TRBD1 as a possible D gene (6 bases). CDR3 length: 14 amino acids. V was cut by 0 bases and J by 5 bases, with 9 bases left in between. CDR1 SGHKS and CDR2 YYEKEE come from the germline V gene (reference sequence). The CDR3 DNA reads TGTGCCAGCAGCTTGGGACAGGTACATCAGCCCCAGCATTTT. Residues: CASSLGQVHQPQHF.

This clone has only one observation. The V call is TRBV19, the J call TRBJ2-5; 8 bases align to TRBD1. The ends lost 6 bases at V and 5 bases at J; junction bases unmatched: 11. This CDR3 is built from 15 residues. The germline gives CDR1 LNHDA, CDR2 SQIVND (reference sequence). The CDR3 loop is CASSTGQGLWETQYF. The DNA of the CDR3 is TGTGCCAGTAGCACCGGACAGGGCCTTTGGGAGACCCAGTACTTC.